These 14 T cell receptor beta chains were all obtained from the same sample, sequenced in a study of high-grade serous ovarian cancer treatment subgroups. Tumor samples were obtained before definitive surgery or chemotherapy. Assay used: immunoSEQ multiplex PCR; TCRdb lists only in-frame clones, some missing. There are over a thousand clones in the sample; more than 60% occur only once, and roughly 7.3% lies in the top ten. Source material: tumor tissue. These receptors came from a human donor with high-grade serous ovarian cancer.

This chain uses TRBV10-3 with TRBJ2-1, with 7 bases aligning to TRBD2. This CDR3 spans 13 amino acids. Trimming at V came to 7 bases and at J to 7 bases, leaving 7 bases not matched to a gene. The V gene's germline CDR1 is ENHRY and CDR2 SYGVKD. Written as DNA, the CDR3 is TGTGCCATCAAGGAGGGAGGGCCAAATGAGCAGTTCTTC. Its protein product is CAIKEGGPNEQFF.

The chain links TRBV7-6 to TRBJ2-3; 9 positions match TRBD1. Trimming took 5 bases from V and 3 from J; bases not matched to a gene: 6. CDR1 is SGHVS, CDR2 FNYEAQ, per germline. CDR3 length: 15 amino acids. The DNA for the CDR3 is TGTGCCAGCAGCCGACGGACAGGGGTGACAGATACGCAGTATTTT. This translates into CASSRRTGVTDTQYF.

V gene TRBV7-9 combines with J gene TRBJ2-1; 7 bases line up with TRBD2. CDR1 is SEHNR and CDR2 is FQNEAQ in the germline V gene (reference sequence). V dropped 5 bases and J dropped 9; count of bases not matched to a gene: 13. The CDR3 is made up of 15 amino acids. The DNA for the CDR3 is TGTGCCAGCAGCCTACCGGGACTACTCGGCGGTGAGCAGTTCTTC. Its protein product is CASSLPGLLGGEQFF.

The CDR3: CASSFPTGSIQYF. In nucleotides, the CDR3 is TGTGCCAGCAGTTTCCCGACAGGGAGCATTCAGTACTTC. This chain links TRBV28 with TRBJ2-4; TRBD1 aligns across 7 bases. The CDR3 runs to 13 residues. V dropped 3 bases and J dropped 9; count of bases not matched to a gene: 5. The germline V gene encodes CDR1 MDHEN and CDR2 SYDVKM.

The rearrangement joins TRBV4-3 to TRBJ1-2; 8 positions match TRBD1. This CDR3 is 13 amino acids long. Germline values: CDR1 LGHNA, CDR2 YSLEER. Trimming at V came to 0 bases and at J to 6 bases, leaving 0 bases not matched to a gene. The CDR3 DNA reads as TGCGCCAGCAGCCAAGACAGGGGGCATGGCTACACCTTC. Encoded protein: CASSQDRGHGYTF.

This clone was detected a few times. V usage is TRBV18 and J usage is TRBJ2-7, with TRBD2 as a possible D gene (6 bases). With 1 base removed from V and 1 base from J, the gap between germline ends came to 17 bases. The germline gives CDR1 KGHSH, CDR2 LQKENI. This CDR3 comprises 17 residues. The CDR3: CASSPRFLTSRSYEQYF. The CDR3 DNA sequence: TGTGCCAGCTCACCACGTTTCTTGACTAGTCGGTCCTACGAGCAGTACTTC.

The rearrangement uses TRBV12-5 and TRBJ2-5, with 9 bases lining up with TRBD2. The CDR3 has 14 residues. Germline CDR1 LGHNT, CDR2 FRNRAP. J lost 9 bases, V lost 8 bases, and 13 bases had no gene match. CDR3 sequence: CASSLGSGGWAQYF. The CDR3, as DNA: TGTGCTAGTTCCCTGGGGAGCGGGGGGTGGGCCCAGTACTTC.

This rearrangement joins TRBV29-1 to TRBJ2-5; 7 positions match TRBD2. CDR3 length: 12 residues. V was clipped by 6 bases and J by 7 bases; unmatched bases: 8. Germline loops: CDR1 SQVTM, CDR2 ANQGSEA. CDR3 in amino acids: CSVPGTTGTQYF. CDR3 DNA: TGCAGCGTGCCCGGGACTACCGGGACCCAGTACTTC.

This clone was seen a few times. This rearrangement joins TRBV19 to TRBJ2-5; D unresolved. V lost 5 bases and J lost 0, with 7 bases in between. The CDR3 contains 13 residues. The germline V gene encodes CDR1 LNHDA and CDR2 SQIVND (reference sequence). The CDR3 loop reads CASSWRDQETQYF. In DNA form, the CDR3 reads TGTGCCAGTAGTTGGCGTGACCAAGAGACCCAGTACTTC.

This sequence joins TRBV18 and TRBJ2-1, with a tentative D call TRBD1 (5 bases). Trimming took 0 bases from V and 10 from J, leaving 16 bases between them. This CDR3 region has 15 residues. The germline V gene has CDR1 KGHSH and CDR2 LQKENI. The CDR3 sequence: CASSPPSHSQEEQFF. The CDR3 DNA follows: TGTGCCAGCTCACCACCCAGCCACTCACAGGAAGAGCAGTTCTTC.

The chain joins TRBV29-1 to TRBJ2-5; weak D call: TRBD2 (6 bases). Trimming removed 8 bases from V and 4 bases from J, with 14 bases in between. The CDR3 consists of 12 residues. Germline lookup yields CDR1 SQVTM and CDR2 ANQGSEA. This CDR3 is CSLSFGGETQYF. In nucleotides, the CDR3 is TGCAGCCTTTCCTTCGGGGGAGAGACCCAGTACTTC. Using reference TRBV29-1 and TRBJ2-5 for the parts outside the CDR3, the full variable domain is SAVISQKPSRDICQRGTSLTIQCQVDSQVTMMFWYRQQPGQSLTLIATANQGSEATYESGFVIDKFPISRPNLTFSTLTVSNMSPEDSSIYLCSLSFGGETQYFGPGTRLLVL.

This rearrangement joins TRBV4-3 to TRBJ2-7; D is undetermined. The germline CDR1 and CDR2 sequences are LGHNA and YSLEER. The V gene lost 0 bases and the J gene lost 2 bases, with 8 bases spanning the gap. This CDR3 has 14 amino acids. The CDR3 DNA follows: TGCGCCAGCAGCCAAGAATATGCGGCCTACGAGCAGTACTTC. Its translation is CASSQEYAAYEQYF.

V is TRBV11-3 and J is TRBJ2-3; D tentatively fits TRBD1 or TRBD2 (5 bases each). The CDR3 has 16 amino acids. Trimming left V 0 bases short and J 2 bases short, with 12 bases between. Per germline, CDR1 SGHNT and CDR2 YENEEA. The CDR3 sequence: CASSLEGVGVTDTQYF. CDR3 DNA: TGTGCCAGCAGCTTAGAGGGGGTCGGGGTCACAGATACGCAGTATTTT.

This clone has more than one count but fewer than ten. V usage is TRBV7-2 and J usage is TRBJ2-3; D call uncertain. From germline, CDR1 is SGHTA and CDR2 FQGNSA. With 2 bases removed from V and 5 bases from J, the gap between germline ends came to 5 bases. The CDR3 totals 12 residues. CDR3 coding DNA: TGTGCCAGCAGCTTAACCGGAGATACGCAGTATTTT. As protein: CASSLTGDTQYF.